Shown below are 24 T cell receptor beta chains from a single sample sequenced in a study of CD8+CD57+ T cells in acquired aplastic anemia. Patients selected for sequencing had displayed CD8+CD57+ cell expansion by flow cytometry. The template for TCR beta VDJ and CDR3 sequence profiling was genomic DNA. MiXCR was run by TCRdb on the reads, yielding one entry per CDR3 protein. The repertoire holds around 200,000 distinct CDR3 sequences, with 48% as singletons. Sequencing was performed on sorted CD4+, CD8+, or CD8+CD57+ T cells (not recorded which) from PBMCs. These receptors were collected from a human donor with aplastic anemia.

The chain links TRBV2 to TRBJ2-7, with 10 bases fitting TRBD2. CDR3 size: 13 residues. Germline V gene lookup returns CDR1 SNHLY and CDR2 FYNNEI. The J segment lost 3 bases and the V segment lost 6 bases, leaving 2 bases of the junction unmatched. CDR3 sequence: CASRTSGHYEQYF. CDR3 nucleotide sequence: TGTGCCAGCAGGACTAGCGGGCACTACGAGCAGTACTTC.

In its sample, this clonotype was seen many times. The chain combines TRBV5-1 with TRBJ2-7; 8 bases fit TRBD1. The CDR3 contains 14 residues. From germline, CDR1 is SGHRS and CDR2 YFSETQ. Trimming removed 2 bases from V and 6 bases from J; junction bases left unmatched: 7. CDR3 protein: CASSFAGGAFEQYF. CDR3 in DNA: TGCGCCAGCAGCTTTGCAGGGGGCGCGTTCGAGCAGTACTTC.

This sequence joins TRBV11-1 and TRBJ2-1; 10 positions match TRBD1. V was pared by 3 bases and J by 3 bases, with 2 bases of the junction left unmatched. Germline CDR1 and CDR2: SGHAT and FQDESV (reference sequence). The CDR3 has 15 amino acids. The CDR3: CASSLTGGFYNEQFF. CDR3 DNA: TGTGCCAGCAGCTTGACAGGGGGCTTCTACAATGAGCAGTTCTTC.

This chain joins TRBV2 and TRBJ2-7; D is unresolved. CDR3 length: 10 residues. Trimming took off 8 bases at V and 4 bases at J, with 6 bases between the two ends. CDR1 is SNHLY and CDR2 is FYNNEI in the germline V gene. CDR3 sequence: CASGDYEQYF. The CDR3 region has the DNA TGTGCCAGCGGCGATTACGAGCAGTACTTC.

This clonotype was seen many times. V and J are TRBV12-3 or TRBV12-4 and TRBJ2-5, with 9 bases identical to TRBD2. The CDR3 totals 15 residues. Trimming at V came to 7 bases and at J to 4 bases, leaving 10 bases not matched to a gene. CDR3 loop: CASTSVGGGVETQYF. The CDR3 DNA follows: TGTGCCAGCACCTCGGTGGGCGGGGGGGTAGAGACCCAGTACTTC.

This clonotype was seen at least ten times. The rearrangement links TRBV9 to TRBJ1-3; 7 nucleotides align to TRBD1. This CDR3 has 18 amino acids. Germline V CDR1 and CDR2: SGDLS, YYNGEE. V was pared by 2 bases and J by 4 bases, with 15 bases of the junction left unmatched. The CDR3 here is CASSVGGIGGGIGNTIYF. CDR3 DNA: TGTGCCAGCAGCGTGGGGGGTATAGGGGGCGGAATCGGAAACACCATATATTTT.

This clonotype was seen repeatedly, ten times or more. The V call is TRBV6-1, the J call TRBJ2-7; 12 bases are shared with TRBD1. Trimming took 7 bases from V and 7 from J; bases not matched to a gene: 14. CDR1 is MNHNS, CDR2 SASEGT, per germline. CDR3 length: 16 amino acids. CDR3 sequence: CASTPRGTGGAGEQYF. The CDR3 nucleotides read TGTGCCAGCACCCCCCGCGGGACAGGGGGCGCGGGGGAGCAGTACTTC.

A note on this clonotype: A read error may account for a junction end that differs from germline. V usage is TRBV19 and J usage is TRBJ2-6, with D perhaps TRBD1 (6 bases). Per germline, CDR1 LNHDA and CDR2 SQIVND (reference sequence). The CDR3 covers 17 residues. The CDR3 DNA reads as TGTGCCAGTAGTAACGGACAGTGGAGTCCTGGGGCCAACATCCTGACTTTC. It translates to CASSNGQWSPGANILTF.

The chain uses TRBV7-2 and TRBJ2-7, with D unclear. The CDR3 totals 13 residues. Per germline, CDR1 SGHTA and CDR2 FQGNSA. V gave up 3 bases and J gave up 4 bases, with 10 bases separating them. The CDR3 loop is CASSLELDYEQYF. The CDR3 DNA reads TGTGCCAGCAGCTTGGAGTTGGATTACGAGCAGTACTTC. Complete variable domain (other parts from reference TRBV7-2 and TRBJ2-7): GAGVSQSPSNKVTEKGKDVELRCDPISGHTALYWYRQSLGQGLEFLIYFQGNSAPDKSGLPSDRFSAERTGGSVSTLTIQRTQQEDSAVYLCASSLELDYEQYFGPGTRLTVT.

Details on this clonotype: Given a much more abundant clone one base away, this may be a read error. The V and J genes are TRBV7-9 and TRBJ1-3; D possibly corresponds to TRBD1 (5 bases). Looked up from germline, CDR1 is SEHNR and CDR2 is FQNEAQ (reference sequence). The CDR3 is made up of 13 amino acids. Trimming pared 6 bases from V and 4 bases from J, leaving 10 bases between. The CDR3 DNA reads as TGTGCCAGCAGTGTCAGGGCGGGAAACACCATATATTTT. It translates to CASSVRAGNTIYF.

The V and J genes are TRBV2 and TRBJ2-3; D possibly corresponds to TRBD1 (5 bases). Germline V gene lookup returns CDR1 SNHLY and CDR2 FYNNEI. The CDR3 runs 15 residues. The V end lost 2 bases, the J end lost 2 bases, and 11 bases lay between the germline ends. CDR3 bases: TGTGCCAGCAGTGAAATGGGGCAAACCACAGATACGCAGTATTTT. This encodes CASSEMGQTTDTQYF.

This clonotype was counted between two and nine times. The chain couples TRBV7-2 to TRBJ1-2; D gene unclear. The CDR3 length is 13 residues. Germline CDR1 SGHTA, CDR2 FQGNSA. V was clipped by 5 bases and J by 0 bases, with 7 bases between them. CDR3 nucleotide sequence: TGTGCCAGCAGCGAGCAGCCTAACTATGGCTACACCTTC. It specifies CASSEQPNYGYTF.

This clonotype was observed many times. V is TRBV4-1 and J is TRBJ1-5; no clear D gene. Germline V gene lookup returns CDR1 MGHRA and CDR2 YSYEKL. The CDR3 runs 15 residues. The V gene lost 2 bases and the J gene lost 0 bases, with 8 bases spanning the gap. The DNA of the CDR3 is TGCGCCAGCAGCCAACAAGAAAATAGCAATCAGCCCCAGCATTTT. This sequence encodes CASSQQENSNQPQHF.

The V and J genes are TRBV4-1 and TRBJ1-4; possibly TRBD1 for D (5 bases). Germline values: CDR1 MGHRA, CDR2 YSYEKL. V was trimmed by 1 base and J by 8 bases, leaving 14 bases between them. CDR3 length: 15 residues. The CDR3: CASSQVSGQGEKLFF. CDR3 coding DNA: TGCGCCAGCAGCCAAGTCTCGGGGCAGGGCGAAAAACTGTTTTTT.

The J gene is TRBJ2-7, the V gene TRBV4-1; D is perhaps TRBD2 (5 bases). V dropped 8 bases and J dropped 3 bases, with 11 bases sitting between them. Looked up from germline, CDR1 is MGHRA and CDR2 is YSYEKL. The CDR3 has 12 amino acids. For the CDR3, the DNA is TGCGCCAGCCGAGGGTCGGGCTACGAGCAGTACTTC. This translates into CASRGSGYEQYF.

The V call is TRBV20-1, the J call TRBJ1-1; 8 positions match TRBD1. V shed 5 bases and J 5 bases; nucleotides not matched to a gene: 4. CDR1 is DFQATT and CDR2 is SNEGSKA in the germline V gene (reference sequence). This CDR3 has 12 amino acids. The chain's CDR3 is CSAWWTGTEAFF. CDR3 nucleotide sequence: TGCAGTGCTTGGTGGACAGGGACTGAAGCTTTCTTT.

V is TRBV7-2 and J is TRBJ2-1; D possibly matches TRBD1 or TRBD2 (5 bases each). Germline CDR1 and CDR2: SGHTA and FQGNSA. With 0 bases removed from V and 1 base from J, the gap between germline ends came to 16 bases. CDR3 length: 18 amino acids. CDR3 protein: CASSLAPFERGSYNEQFF. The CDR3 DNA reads TGTGCCAGCAGCTTAGCGCCCTTCGAGAGGGGTTCCTACAATGAGCAGTTCTTC. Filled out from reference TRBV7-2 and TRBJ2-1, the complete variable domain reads GAGVSQSPSNKVTEKGKDVELRCDPISGHTALYWYRQSLGQGLEFLIYFQGNSAPDKSGLPSDRFSAERTGGSVSTLTIQRTQQEDSAVYLCASSLAPFERGSYNEQFFGPGTRLTVL.

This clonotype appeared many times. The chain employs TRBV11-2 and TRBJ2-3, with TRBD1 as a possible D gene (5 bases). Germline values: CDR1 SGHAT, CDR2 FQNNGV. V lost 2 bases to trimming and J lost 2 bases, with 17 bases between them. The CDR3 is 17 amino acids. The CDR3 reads CASSLFRVSSPTDTQYF. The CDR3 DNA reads TGTGCCAGCAGCTTATTCAGGGTTTCATCCCCCACAGATACGCAGTATTTT.

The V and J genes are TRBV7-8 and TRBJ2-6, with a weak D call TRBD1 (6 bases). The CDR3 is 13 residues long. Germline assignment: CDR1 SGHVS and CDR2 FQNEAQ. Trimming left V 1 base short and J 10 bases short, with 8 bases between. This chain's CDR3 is CASSLGTANVLTF. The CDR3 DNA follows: TGTGCCAGCAGCTTAGGGACAGCTAACGTCCTGACTTTC.

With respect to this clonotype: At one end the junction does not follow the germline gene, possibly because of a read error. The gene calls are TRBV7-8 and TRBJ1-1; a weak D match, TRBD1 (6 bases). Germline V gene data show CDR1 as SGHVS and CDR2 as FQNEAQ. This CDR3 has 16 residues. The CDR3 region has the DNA TGTGCCGGCAGCTTAGCGGGGGACAAGCTTTACACTGAAGCTTTCTTT. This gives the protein CAGSLAGDKLYTEAFF.

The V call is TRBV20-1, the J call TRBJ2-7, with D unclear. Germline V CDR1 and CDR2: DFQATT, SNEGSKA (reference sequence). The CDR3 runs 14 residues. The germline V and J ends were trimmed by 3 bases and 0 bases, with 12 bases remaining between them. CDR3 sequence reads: CSASSSVSSYEQYF. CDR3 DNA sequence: TGCAGTGCTAGCTCCTCCGTGAGCTCCTACGAGCAGTACTTC.

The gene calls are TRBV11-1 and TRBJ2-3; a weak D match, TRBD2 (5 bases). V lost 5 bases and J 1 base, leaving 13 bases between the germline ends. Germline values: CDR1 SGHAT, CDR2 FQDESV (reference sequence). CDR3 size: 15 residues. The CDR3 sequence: CASSTPGSGTDTQYF. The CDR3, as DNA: TGTGCCAGCAGCACCCCGGGGTCAGGCACAGATACGCAGTATTTT.

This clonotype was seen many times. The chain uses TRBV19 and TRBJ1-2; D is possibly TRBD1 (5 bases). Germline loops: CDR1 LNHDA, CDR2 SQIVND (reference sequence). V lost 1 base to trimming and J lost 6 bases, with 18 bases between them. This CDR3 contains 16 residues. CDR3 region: CASSIVYSSGSDGYTF. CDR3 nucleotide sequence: TGTGCCAGTAGTATAGTTTATTCCTCAGGGTCTGATGGCTACACCTTC.

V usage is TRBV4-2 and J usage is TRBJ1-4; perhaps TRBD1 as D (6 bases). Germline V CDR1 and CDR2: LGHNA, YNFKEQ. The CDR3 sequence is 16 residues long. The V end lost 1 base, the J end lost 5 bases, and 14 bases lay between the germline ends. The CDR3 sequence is CASSQVFVGGNEKLFF. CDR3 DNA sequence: TGTGCCAGCAGCCAAGTGTTTGTAGGGGGAAATGAAAAACTGTTTTTT.